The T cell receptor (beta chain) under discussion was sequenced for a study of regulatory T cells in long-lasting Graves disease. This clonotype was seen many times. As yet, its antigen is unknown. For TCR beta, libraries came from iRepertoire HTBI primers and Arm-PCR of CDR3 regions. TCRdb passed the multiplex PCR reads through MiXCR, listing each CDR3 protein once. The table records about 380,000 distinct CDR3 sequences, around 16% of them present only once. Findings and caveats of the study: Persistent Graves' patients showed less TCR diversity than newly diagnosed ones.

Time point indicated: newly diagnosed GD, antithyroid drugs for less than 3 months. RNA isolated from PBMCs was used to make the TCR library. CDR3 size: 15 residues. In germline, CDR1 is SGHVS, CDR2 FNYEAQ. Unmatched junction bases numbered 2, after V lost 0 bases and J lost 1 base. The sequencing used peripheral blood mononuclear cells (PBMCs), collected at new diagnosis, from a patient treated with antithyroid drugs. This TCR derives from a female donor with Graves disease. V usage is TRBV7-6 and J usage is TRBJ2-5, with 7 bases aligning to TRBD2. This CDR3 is CASSLATGGQETQYF. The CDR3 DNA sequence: TGTGCCAGCAGCTTAGCTACGGGGGGCCAAGAGACCCAGTACTTC.